The present entry profiles one TCR beta chain with its context. Its antigen has not been determined. Nothing much larger sits one base from this clone, and base qualities are not available. Sequencing took place on an Illumina HiSeq 1500. In-frame beta chains were kept once TCRdb had trimmed the public reads at Q25 with fastp and called clones with MiXCR. Rows merge per CDR3 protein into single entries with the most common DNA and genes. Across this sample there are fewer than 200,000 distinct CDR3 sequences, with roughly 19% seen only once. Of the sample, 2.5% to 3% falls within the top ten clones. Cut back by 0 bases and 9 bases, the V and J ends lie 15 bases apart. The germline V gene encodes CDR1 SGDLS and CDR2 YYNGEE. Measured from the cysteine to the phenylalanine, the CDR3 is 15 residues long. The retained sequence is limited to the CDR3, 45 bases, with the frame set at the first base. The data were taken from a study of T cell repertoires in cytomegalovirus infection (dated by TCRdb to the late 2010s). Background for the entire study: The HLA type of each donor mattered for the analysis, because public TCR beta signatures pointed to carriage of CMV infection along with the matching HLA type. Summary of the overall study and its limitations: In both this cohort and an independent roughly 400-donor cohort, the cumulative frequency of public TCR beta family members distinguished carriers of CMV infection plus the relevant HLA type. The ex vivo response was dominated by HLA-C-restricted CMV-specific TCR beta clonotypes, which also provided the single most frequent clonotype in two of eight donors.

This clonotype originated in a human donor in good health (CMV status not recorded). Some clones in this sample may be carry-over from other donors' samples. Sequenced sample: PBMCs. This sequence uses TRBV9 and TRBJ2-2, with no confidently assigned D gene. The bases read TGTGCCAGCAGCGTAGACAACTCCCTCGGGCGGGAGCTGTTTTTT. Its coded protein is CASSVDNSLGRELFF.